Detailed here is one TCR beta chain. Other DNA variants within this sample encode the same CDR3. Sequenced by immunoSEQ multiplex PCR; TCRdb stores in-frame clones only, minus some. The data hold 150,000 to 200,000 clones, with 87% observed a single time. This entry is derived from a study of blood T cell repertoires in COVID-19. The V end lost 0 bases, the J end lost 0 bases, and 9 bases lay between the germline ends. Germline loops: CDR1 GTSNPN, CDR2 SVGIG (reference sequence). The CDR3 is 15 residues long. The specimen was peripheral blood. The clonotype comes from a woman between 65 and 79 years old with COVID-19, enrolled during active disease. The V and J genes are TRBV30 and TRBJ1-3; no firm D call. The CDR3 DNA is TGTGCCTGGAGTGTGGTGCAACACTCTGGAAACACCATATATTTT. It is translated as CAWSVVQHSGNTIYF.